The source of this T cell receptor beta chain is a study of blood T cell repertoires in COVID-19. The trim removed 6 bases at V and 4 bases at J, leaving 7 bases unmatched. Germline CDR1 is MNHEY and CDR2 is SVGAGI. CDR3 length equals 14 residues. Sequencing was performed with immunoSEQ multiplex PCR; in TCRdb, only in-frame clones are kept and a portion is missing. The data show about 65,000 clones, approximately 94% seen once. The J gene is TRBJ2-5, the V gene TRBV6-5, with TRBD1 matching 8 bases. The sequenced material came from peripheral blood. The sequence came from a man aged 70 or older with active COVID-19. The CDR3 sequence: CASRRQGARETQYF. DNA for the CDR3: TGTGCCAGCAGGCGCCAGGGGGCACGAGAGACCCAGTACTTC.